This T cell receptor (beta chain) originates from a study of molecular identifiers for immune sequencing clone quantification. Sorted cell numbers of roughly 19,000 to 1,000,000, with 10%, 30% or 50% RNA, served as input for naive CD8 libraries. Trimming took 0 bases from V and 2 from J; bases not matched to a gene: 8. CDR3 length: 17 residues. The germline CDR1 and CDR2 sequences are KGHSY and FQNENV. TCRdb redid the calling of the PCR reads with MiXCR, one entry per CDR3 protein. The data hold around 86,000 distinct CDR3 sequences, with around 20% observed a single time. This clonotype was seen ten or more times.

This receptor was taken from a human donor in good health. Some libraries in this study had Jurkat cell RNA spiked in. Sample: naive CD8+ T cells from blood, with Jurkat cell RNA spiked in. Subset here: FACS-sorted CD8+CD4-CCR7+CD45RA+ naive T cells. V is TRBV16 and J is TRBJ1-1; 8 bases match TRBD1. Here the CDR3 DNA reads TGTGCCAGCAGCCAATCGATTGACAGGGGCCAAAACACTGAAGCTTTCTTT. Translation: CASSQSIDRGQNTEAFF.